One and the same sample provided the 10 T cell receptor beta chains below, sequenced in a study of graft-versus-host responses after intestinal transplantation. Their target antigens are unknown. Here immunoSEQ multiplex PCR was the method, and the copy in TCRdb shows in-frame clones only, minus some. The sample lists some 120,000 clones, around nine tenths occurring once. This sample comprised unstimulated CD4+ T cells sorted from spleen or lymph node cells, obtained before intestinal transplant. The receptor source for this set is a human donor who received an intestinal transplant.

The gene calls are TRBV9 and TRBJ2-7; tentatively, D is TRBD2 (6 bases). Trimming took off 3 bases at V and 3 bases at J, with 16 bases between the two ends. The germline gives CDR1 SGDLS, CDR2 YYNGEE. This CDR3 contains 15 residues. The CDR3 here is CASSERSGGNYEQYF. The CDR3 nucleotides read TGTGCCAGCAGCGAACGTAGTGGGGGGAACTACGAGCAGTACTTC.

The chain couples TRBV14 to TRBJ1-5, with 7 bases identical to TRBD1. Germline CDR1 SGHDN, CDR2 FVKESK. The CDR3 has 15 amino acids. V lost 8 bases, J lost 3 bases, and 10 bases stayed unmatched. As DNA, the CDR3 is TGTGCCAGCTTTTGGCAGGGGGTGCCCAATCAGCCCCAGCATTTT. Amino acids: CASFWQGVPNQPQHF.

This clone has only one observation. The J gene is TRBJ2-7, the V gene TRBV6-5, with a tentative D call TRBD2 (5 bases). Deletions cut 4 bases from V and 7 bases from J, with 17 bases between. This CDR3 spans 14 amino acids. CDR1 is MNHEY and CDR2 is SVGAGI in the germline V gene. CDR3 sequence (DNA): TGTGCCAGCAGTTCCCGACTGGGTTCGGGGGAGCAGTACTTC. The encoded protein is CASSSRLGSGEQYF.

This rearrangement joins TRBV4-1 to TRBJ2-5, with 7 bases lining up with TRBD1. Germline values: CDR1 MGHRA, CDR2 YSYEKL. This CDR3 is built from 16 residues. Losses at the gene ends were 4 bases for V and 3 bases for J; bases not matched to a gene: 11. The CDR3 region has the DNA TGCGCCAGCAGCCGCTTCTACAGGGGCCCCGAAGAGACCCAGTACTTC. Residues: CASSRFYRGPEETQYF.

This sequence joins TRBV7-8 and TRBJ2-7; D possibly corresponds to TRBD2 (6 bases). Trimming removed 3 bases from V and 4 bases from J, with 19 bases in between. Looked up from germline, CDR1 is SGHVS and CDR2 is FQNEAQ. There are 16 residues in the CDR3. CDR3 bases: TGTGCCAGCAGCTTCCTCGGGACCGCGGGAAATTACGAGCAGTACTTC. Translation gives CASSFLGTAGNYEQYF.

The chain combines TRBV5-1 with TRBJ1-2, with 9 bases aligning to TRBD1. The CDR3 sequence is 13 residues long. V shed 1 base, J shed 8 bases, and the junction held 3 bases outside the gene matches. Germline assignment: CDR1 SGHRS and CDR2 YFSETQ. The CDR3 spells CASSLTGGEGYTF. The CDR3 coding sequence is TGCGCCAGCAGCTTGACAGGGGGCGAAGGCTACACCTTC.

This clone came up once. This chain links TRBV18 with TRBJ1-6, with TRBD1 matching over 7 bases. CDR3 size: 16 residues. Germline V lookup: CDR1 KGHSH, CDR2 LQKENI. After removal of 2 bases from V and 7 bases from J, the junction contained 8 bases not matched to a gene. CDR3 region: CASSPSQGRGNSPLHF. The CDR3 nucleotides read TGTGCCAGCTCACCATCACAGGGGAGAGGGAATTCACCCCTCCACTTT.

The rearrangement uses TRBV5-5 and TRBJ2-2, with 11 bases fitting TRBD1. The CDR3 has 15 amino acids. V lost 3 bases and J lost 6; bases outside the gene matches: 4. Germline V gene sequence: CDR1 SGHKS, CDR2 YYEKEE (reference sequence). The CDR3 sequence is CASSWGGQGAGELFF. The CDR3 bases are TGTGCCAGCAGCTGGGGGGGACAGGGGGCCGGGGAGCTGTTTTTT.

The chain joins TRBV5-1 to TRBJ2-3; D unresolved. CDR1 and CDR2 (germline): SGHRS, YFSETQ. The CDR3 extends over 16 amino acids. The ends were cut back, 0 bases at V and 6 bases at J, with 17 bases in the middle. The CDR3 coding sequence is TGCGCCAGCAGCTTGGTTGGCAGCCGGGTATTCGATACGCAGTATTTT. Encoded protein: CASSLVGSRVFDTQYF.

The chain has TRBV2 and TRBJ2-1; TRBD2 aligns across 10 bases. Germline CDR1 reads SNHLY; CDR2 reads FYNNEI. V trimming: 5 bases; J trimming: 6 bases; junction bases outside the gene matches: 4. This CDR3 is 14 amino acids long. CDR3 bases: TGTGCCAGCAGTTTCCAGCGGGGGGGCAATGAGCAGTTCTTC. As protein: CASSFQRGGNEQFF.